These 21 T cell receptor beta chains were sequenced from one sample in a study of shared clonotypes between healthy human individuals. TCRdb's copy holds only in-frame clones and misses some; the assay was immunoSEQ multiplex PCR. The table lists roughly 1.4 million clones, approximately 98.5% of them singletons. The source material was naive CD4+ T cells sorted from blood. Sample subset: CD45RA+ positively selected. The receptor source for this set is a man younger than 45 in good health.

This chain connects TRBV5-6 to TRBJ2-4; 9 positions agree with TRBD2. CDR1 is SGHDT, CDR2 YYEEEE, per germline. CDR3 length: 16 residues. J gave up 8 bases and V 5 bases, and 14 bases lay outside the gene matches. This chain's CDR3 is CASRSYRGRAGDIQYF. In nucleotides, the CDR3 is TGTGCCAGCAGATCCTACCGCGGGAGGGCCGGGGACATTCAGTACTTC.

This clone appeared a single time. V usage is TRBV12-5 and J usage is TRBJ2-1; 11 bases agree with TRBD1. Germline V CDR1 and CDR2: LGHNT, FRNRAP. The CDR3 is 15 residues long. Losses at the gene ends were 3 bases for V and 4 bases for J; bases not matched to a gene: 2. The CDR3 coding sequence is TGTGCTAGTGGTTTTGGGGACAGGGGGTACAATGAGCAGTTCTTC. It is translated as CASGFGDRGYNEQFF.

The J gene is TRBJ2-1, the V gene TRBV4-3; D unclear. Looked up from germline, CDR1 is LGHNA and CDR2 is YSLEER. The length of the CDR3 is 18 residues. V was pared by 4 bases and J by 0 bases, with 19 bases between. This CDR3 reads CASSLSKWGFSSYNEQFF. The CDR3 DNA is TGCGCCAGCAGCCTTTCGAAGTGGGGTTTCAGCTCCTACAATGAGCAGTTCTTC.

The CDR3 spells CASSEGGAAYNEQFF. In DNA form, the CDR3 reads TGTGCCAGTAGCGAGGGGGGAGCGGCCTACAATGAGCAGTTCTTC. The V call is TRBV19, the J call TRBJ2-1, with D perhaps matching TRBD1 or TRBD2 (6 bases each). The germline gives CDR1 LNHDA, CDR2 SQIVND (reference sequence). With 6 bases removed from V and 2 bases from J, the gap between germline ends came to 14 bases. This CDR3 is 15 amino acids long.

To note about this clone: Other nucleotide sequences from this sample produce the same CDR3. The V gene is TRBV28, the J gene TRBJ2-2; TRBD2 matches at 7 bases. From germline, CDR1 is MDHEN and CDR2 SYDVKM. V dropped 2 bases and J dropped 6; count of bases not matched to a gene: 3. This CDR3 region has 14 residues. The DNA for the CDR3 is TGTGCCAGCAGTTTAGCGGGAGTGGCCGGGGAGCTGTTTTTT. Its translation is CASSLAGVAGELFF. The whole variable domain, filled in from reference TRBV28 and TRBJ2-2, reads DVKVTQSSRYLVKRTGEKVFLECVQDMDHENMFWYRQDPGLGLRLIYFSYDVKMKEKGDIPEGYSVSREKKERFSLILESASTNQTSMYLCASSLAGVAGELFFGEGSRLTVL.

This chain connects TRBV28 to TRBJ2-1, with a tentative D call TRBD1 (6 bases). Germline V lookup: CDR1 MDHEN, CDR2 SYDVKM. Between the trimmed V and J ends, which lost 3 bases and 5 bases, there was a span of 17 bases. The CDR3 spans 16 residues. The CDR3 bases are TGTGCCAGCAGTTTTGTCTCGGCAGGGGTCAACAATGAGCAGTTCTTC. This translates into CASSFVSAGVNNEQFF.

This chain connects TRBV5-4 to TRBJ2-3; 7 bases fit TRBD2. V was clipped by 4 bases and J by 6 bases; unmatched bases: 2. The CDR3 consists of 12 residues. Germline lookup yields CDR1 SGHNT and CDR2 YYREEE (reference sequence). The CDR3 reads CASSPREDTQYF. CDR3 nucleotide sequence: TGTGCCAGCAGCCCGCGGGAGGATACGCAGTATTTT.

In its sample, this clone was seen once. This chain uses TRBV6-5 with TRBJ2-5; 7 bases fit TRBD2. Germline V lookup: CDR1 MNHEY, CDR2 SVGAGI. The CDR3 contains 15 residues. Trimming took 5 bases from V and 5 from J; bases not matched to a gene: 11. Here the CDR3 reads CASSPLAGARETQYF. CDR3 in DNA: TGTGCCAGCAGTCCCCTCGCGGGAGCGAGGGAGACCCAGTACTTC.

The chain links TRBV5-1 to TRBJ1-1; D perhaps matches TRBD1 (5 bases). The V end lost 0 bases, the J end lost 4 bases, and 13 bases lay between the germline ends. CDR1 SGHRS and CDR2 YFSETQ come from the germline V gene. CDR3 length: 15 amino acids. In nucleotides, the CDR3 is TGCGCCAGCAGCTTGGTTGGCAGGGTGATCACTGAAGCTTTCTTT. This codes for CASSLVGRVITEAFF.

This chain connects TRBV5-1 to TRBJ2-3; tentatively, D is TRBD1 (7 bases). V was trimmed by 2 bases and J by 2 bases, leaving 12 bases between them. CDR3 size: 15 residues. Germline V lookup: CDR1 SGHRS, CDR2 YFSETQ. The CDR3 nucleotides read TGCGCCAGCAGCTTTACAGGGGACTCCACAGATACGCAGTATTTT. It yields the protein CASSFTGDSTDTQYF.

This chain uses TRBV28 with TRBJ2-7; 8 positions agree with TRBD2. The CDR3 totals 14 residues. V lost 11 bases, J lost 2 bases, and 11 bases stayed unmatched. CDR1 and CDR2 (germline): MDHEN, SYDVKM. The CDR3 DNA reads as TGTGCCGGCGGGAGCGCGGGAGGAACCTACGAGCAGTACTTC. Its translation: CAGGSAGGTYEQYF.

This chain joins TRBV9 and TRBJ2-7; possible D gene TRBD1, 5 bases. Trimming pared 0 bases from V and 7 bases from J, leaving 11 bases between. This CDR3 spans 13 amino acids. Per germline, CDR1 SGDLS and CDR2 YYNGEE. As DNA, the CDR3 is TGTGCCAGCAGCGTAGGAGCAGGGTTAGAGCAGTACTTC. Its translation: CASSVGAGLEQYF.

The gene calls are TRBV9 and TRBJ2-1; TRBD2 matches at 8 bases. Germline V lookup: CDR1 SGDLS, CDR2 YYNGEE. This CDR3 contains 17 residues. Losses at the gene ends were 4 bases for V and 6 bases for J; bases not matched to a gene: 15. CDR3 in DNA: TGTGCCAGCAGCCCACCGAGCGGGAGACCCCCTCTCAATGAGCAGTTCTTC. Residues: CASSPPSGRPPLNEQFF.

The genes are TRBV18 and TRBJ2-3; 10 nucleotides line up with TRBD2. Germline CDR1 is KGHSH and CDR2 is LQKENI. Unmatched junction bases numbered 5, after V lost 3 bases and J lost 2 bases. The CDR3 contains 16 residues. CDR3 sequence: CASSPLTSGTTDTQYF. CDR3 nucleotide sequence: TGTGCCAGCTCACCCCTTACTAGCGGGACCACAGATACGCAGTATTTT.

DNA for the CDR3: TGCGCCAGCAGCTTCGGACTGCAACGACTCACAGATACGCAGTATTTT. This codes for CASSFGLQRLTDTQYF. V is TRBV5-1 and J is TRBJ2-3; the D gene is possibly TRBD2 (5 bases). The germline V gene encodes CDR1 SGHRS and CDR2 YFSETQ. The CDR3 is 16 residues long. Trimming removed 2 bases from V and 2 bases from J, with 15 bases in between.

Concerning this clone: Different DNA sequences within this sample yield the same CDR3. The chain links TRBV18 to TRBJ1-4, with D hard to call. Trimming took off 2 bases at V and 4 bases at J, with 5 bases between the two ends. This CDR3 region has 13 residues. From germline, CDR1 is KGHSH and CDR2 LQKENI. CDR3 loop: CASSPTGNEKLFF. CDR3 nucleotide sequence: TGTGCCAGCTCACCAACCGGTAATGAAAAACTGTTTTTT.

The chain has TRBV5-1 and TRBJ2-1, with D uncertain. The CDR3 extends over 14 amino acids. Trimming removed 6 bases at V and 6 bases at J, with 16 bases between. Germline CDR1 and CDR2: SGHRS and YFSETQ. The CDR3 nucleotides are TGCGCCAGCAACAGCCAATTCATTTCCAATGAGCAGTTCTTC. Translating it yields CASNSQFISNEQFF.

This chain connects TRBV28 to TRBJ2-7; 7 bases agree with TRBD2. The germline V gene encodes CDR1 MDHEN and CDR2 SYDVKM. CDR3 length equals 15 residues. Trimming removed 1 base from V and 2 bases from J; junction bases left unmatched: 5. This CDR3 reads CASSLFAGAAYEQYF. As DNA, the CDR3 is TGTGCCAGCAGTTTATTTGCGGGAGCGGCCTACGAGCAGTACTTC.

The chain uses TRBV5-4 and TRBJ2-1, with TRBD2 matching over 10 bases. The V gene end was trimmed by 2 bases and the J gene end by 6 bases; junction bases not matched to a gene: 5. Germline V gives CDR1 SGHNT, CDR2 YYREEE (reference sequence). The CDR3 is 15 amino acids. The chain's CDR3 is CASSLSSGRPNEQFF. The CDR3 coding sequence is TGTGCCAGCAGCTTAAGTAGCGGGAGGCCCAATGAGCAGTTCTTC.

The count of this clone is one. The chain couples TRBV6-5 to TRBJ1-4; D remains ambiguous. Between the trimmed V and J ends, which lost 4 bases and 0 bases, there was a span of 6 bases. Germline CDR1 and CDR2: MNHEY and SVGAGI. This CDR3 is built from 14 residues. The CDR3 sequence: CASSLVSTNEKLFF. CDR3 in DNA: TGTGCCAGCAGTTTAGTTTCAACTAATGAAAAACTGTTTTTT.

The chain couples TRBV12-5 to TRBJ2-1; a possible D gene is TRBD2 (6 bases). CDR3 length: 18 amino acids. Germline-derived CDR1 and CDR2 are LGHNT and FRNRAP. Trimming removed 3 bases at V and 4 bases at J, with 22 bases between. CDR3 sequence reads: CASGFQREASGVYNEQFF. CDR3 bases: TGTGCTAGTGGTTTTCAGAGGGAGGCCTCGGGCGTTTACAATGAGCAGTTCTTC.